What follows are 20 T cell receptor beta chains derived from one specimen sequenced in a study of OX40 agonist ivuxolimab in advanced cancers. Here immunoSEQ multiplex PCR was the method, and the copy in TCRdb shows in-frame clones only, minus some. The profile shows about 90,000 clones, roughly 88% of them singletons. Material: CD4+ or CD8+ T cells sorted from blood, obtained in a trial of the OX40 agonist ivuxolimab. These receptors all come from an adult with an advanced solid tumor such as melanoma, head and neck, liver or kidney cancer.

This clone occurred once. The CDR3 region is CASSFSGGNYEQYF. CDR3 in DNA: TGTGCCAGCAGTTTTTCAGGGGGAAACTACGAGCAGTACTTC. This chain joins TRBV6-5 and TRBJ2-7; TRBD1 aligns across 7 bases. The junction had 6 bases not matched to a gene; V was cut back by 4 bases and J by 3 bases. The CDR3 is made up of 14 amino acids. CDR1 and CDR2 (germline): MNHEY, SVGAGI.

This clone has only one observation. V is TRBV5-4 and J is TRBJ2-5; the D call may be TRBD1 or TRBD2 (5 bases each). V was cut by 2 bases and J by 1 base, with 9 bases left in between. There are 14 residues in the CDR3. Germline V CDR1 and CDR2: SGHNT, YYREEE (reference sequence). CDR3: CASSLGTSQETQYF. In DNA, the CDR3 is TGTGCCAGCAGCTTAGGGACCAGCCAAGAGACCCAGTACTTC.

The CDR3 nucleotides are TGCGCCAGCAGCTTGCGATGGAGCGAGACGAAGAAAAGAGATACGCAGTATTTT. Its protein is CASSLRWSETKKRDTQYF. This rearrangement joins TRBV5-1 to TRBJ2-3; no definite D call. Germline V gene sequence: CDR1 SGHRS, CDR2 YFSETQ. CDR3 size: 18 residues. The V gene lost 1 base and the J gene lost 5 bases, with 23 bases spanning the gap.

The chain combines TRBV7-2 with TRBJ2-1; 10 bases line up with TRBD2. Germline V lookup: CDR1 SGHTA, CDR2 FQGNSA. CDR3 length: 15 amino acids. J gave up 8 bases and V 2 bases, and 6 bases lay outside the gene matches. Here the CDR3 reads CASSLLSGRADEQFF. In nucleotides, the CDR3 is TGTGCCAGCAGCTTATTAAGCGGGAGGGCCGATGAGCAGTTCTTC.

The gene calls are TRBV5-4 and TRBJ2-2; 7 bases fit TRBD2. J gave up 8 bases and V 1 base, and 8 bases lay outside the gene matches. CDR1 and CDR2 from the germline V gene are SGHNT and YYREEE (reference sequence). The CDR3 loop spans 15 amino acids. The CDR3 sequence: CASSLRASGGGELFF. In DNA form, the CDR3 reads TGTGCCAGCAGCTTGCGGGCTAGCGGTGGAGGGGAGCTGTTTTTT.

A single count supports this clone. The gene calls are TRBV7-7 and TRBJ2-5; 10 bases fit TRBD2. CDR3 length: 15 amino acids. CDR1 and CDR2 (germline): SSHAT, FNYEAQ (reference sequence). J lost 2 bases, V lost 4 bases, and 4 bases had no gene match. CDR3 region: CASSSGTSDQETQYF. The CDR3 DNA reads TGTGCCAGCAGCTCCGGGACTAGCGATCAAGAGACCCAGTACTTC.

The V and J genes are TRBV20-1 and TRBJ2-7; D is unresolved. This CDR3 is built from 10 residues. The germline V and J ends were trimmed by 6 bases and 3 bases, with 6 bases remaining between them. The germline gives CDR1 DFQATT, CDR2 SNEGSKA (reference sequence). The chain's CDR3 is CSAKIYEQYF. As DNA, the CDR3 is TGCAGTGCCAAGATCTACGAGCAGTACTTC.

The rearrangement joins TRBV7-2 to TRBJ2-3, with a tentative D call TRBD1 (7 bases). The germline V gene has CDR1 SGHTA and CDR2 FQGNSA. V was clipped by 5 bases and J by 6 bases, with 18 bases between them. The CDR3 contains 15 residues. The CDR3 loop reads CASSQQGTWGDTQYF. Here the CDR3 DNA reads TGTGCCAGCAGCCAACAGGGGACTTGGGGGGATACGCAGTATTTT.

The CDR3 coding sequence is TGCGCCAGCAGCCAAGGGGGCGGGAGTATTCAAGAGACCCAGTACTTC. Translated: CASSQGGGSIQETQYF. The chain links TRBV4-3 to TRBJ2-5, with TRBD2 matching 7 bases. Unmatched junction bases numbered 7, after V lost 1 base and J lost 2 bases. Looked up from germline, CDR1 is LGHNA and CDR2 is YSLEER. This CDR3 has 16 amino acids.

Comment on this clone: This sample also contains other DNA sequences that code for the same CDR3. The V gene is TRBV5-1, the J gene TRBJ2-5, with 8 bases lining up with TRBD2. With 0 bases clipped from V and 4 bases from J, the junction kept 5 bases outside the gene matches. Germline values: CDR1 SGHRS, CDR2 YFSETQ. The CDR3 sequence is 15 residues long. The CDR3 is CASSLGSSGLETQYF. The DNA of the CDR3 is TGCGCCAGCAGCTTGGGGTCTAGCGGGCTAGAGACCCAGTACTTC.

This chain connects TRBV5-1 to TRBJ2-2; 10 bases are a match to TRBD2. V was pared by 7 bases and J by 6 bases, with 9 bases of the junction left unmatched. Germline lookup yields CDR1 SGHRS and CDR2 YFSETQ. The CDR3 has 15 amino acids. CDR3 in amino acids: CASPSGSGWAGELFF. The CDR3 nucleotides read TGCGCCAGCCCTAGCGGGAGTGGGTGGGCCGGGGAGCTGTTTTTT.

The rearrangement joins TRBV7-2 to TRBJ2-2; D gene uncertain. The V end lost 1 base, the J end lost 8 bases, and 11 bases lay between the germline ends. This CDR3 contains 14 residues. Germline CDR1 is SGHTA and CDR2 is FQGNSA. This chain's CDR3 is CASSLDAPRGELFF. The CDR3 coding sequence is TGTGCCAGCAGCTTAGATGCGCCCCGGGGGGAGCTGTTTTTT.

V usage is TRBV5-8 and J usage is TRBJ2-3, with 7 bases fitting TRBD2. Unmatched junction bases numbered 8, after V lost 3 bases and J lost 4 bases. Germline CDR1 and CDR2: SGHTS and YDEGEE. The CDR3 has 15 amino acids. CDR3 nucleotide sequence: TGTGCCAGCAGCTCTGTCTCTAGCGGTGCAGATACGCAGTATTTT. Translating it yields CASSSVSSGADTQYF.

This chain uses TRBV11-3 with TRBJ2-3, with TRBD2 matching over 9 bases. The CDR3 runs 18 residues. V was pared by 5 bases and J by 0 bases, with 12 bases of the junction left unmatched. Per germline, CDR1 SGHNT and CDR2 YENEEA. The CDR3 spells CASSPQAQREESTDTQYF. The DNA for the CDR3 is TGTGCCAGCAGCCCTCAAGCCCAGCGGGAGGAGAGCACAGATACGCAGTATTTT. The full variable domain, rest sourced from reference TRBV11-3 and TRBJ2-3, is EAGVVQSPRYKIIEKKQPVAFWCNPISGHNTLYWYLQNLGQGPELLIRYENEEAVDDSQLPKDRFSAERLKGVDSTLKIQPAELGDSAVYLCASSPQAQREESTDTQYFGPGTRLTVL.

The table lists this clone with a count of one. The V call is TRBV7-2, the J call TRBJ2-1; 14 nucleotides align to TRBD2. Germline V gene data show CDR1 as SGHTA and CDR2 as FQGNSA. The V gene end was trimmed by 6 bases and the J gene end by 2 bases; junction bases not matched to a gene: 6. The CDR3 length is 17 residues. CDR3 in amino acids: CASRGTSGSIAYNEQFF. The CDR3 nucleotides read TGTGCCAGCAGGGGGACTAGCGGGAGTATCGCCTACAATGAGCAGTTCTTC.

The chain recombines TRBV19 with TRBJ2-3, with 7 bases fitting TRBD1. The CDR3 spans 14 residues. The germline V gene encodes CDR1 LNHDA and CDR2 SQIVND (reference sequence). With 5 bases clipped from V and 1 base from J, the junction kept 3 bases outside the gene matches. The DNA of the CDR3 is TGTGCCAGTAGTCAGGGGGTTCGCACAGATACGCAGTATTTT. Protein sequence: CASSQGVRTDTQYF. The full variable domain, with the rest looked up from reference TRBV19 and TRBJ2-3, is DGGITQSPKYLFRKEGQNVTLSCEQNLNHDAMYWYRQDPGQGLRLIYYSQIVNDFQKGDIAEGYSVSREKKESFPLTVTSAQKNPTAFYLCASSQGVRTDTQYFGPGTRLTVL.

CDR3 sequence reads: CASNKKTSPTPNEQFF. The DNA of the CDR3 is TGTGCCAGCAACAAAAAGACTAGCCCAACGCCAAATGAGCAGTTCTTC. J is TRBJ2-1 and V is TRBV5-6; 7 nucleotides agree with TRBD2. The CDR3 is 16 amino acids. CDR1 is SGHDT and CDR2 is YYEEEE in the germline V gene. V was pared by 6 bases and J by 7 bases, with 16 bases of the junction left unmatched.

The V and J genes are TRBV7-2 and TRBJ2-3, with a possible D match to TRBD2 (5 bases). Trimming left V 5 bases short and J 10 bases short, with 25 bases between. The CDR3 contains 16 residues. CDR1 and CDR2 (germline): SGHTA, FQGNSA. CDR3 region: CASSPGLAPGGRAQYF. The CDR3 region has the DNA TGTGCCAGCAGCCCCGGTTTAGCGCCCGGAGGAAGGGCGCAGTATTTT. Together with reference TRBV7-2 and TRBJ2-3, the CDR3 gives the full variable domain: GAGVSQSPSNKVTEKGKDVELRCDPISGHTALYWYRQSLGQGLEFLIYFQGNSAPDKSGLPSDRFSAERTGGSVSTLTIQRTQQEDSAVYLCASSPGLAPGGRAQYFGPGTRLTVL.

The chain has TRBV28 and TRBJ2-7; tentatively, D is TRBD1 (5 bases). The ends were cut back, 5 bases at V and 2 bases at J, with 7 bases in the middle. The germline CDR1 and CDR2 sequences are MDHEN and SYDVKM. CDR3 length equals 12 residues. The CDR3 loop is CASSTTAYEQYF. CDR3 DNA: TGTGCCAGCAGTACGACAGCCTACGAGCAGTACTTC. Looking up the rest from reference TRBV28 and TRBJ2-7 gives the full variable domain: DVKVTQSSRYLVKRTGEKVFLECVQDMDHENMFWYRQDPGLGLRLIYFSYDVKMKEKGDIPEGYSVSREKKERFSLILESASTNQTSMYLCASSTTAYEQYFGPGTRLTVT.

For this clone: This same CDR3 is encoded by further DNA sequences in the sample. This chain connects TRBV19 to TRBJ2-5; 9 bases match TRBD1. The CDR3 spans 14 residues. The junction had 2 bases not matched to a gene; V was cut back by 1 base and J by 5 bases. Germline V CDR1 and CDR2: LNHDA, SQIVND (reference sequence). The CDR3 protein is CASSIGTGVETQYF. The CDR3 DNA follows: TGTGCCAGTAGTATAGGGACAGGGGTGGAGACCCAGTACTTC.